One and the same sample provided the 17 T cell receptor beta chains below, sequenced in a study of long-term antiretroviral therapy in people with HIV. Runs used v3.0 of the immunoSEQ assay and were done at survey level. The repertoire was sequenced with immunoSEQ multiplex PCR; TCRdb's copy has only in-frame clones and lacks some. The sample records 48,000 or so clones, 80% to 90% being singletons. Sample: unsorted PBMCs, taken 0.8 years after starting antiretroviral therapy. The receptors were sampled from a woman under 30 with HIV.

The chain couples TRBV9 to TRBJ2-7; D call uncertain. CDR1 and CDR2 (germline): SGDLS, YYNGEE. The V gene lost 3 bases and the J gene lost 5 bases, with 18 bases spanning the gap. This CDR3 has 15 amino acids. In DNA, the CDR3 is TGTGCCAGCAGCGGACACTCCTTCCCCCAGCACGAGCAGTACTTC. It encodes CASSGHSFPQHEQYF.

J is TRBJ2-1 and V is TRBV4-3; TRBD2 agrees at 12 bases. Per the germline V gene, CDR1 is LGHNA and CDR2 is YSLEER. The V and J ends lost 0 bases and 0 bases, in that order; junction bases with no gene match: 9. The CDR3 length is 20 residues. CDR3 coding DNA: TGCGCCAGCAGCCAAGATCAAATGACTAGCGGGGGTAGCTCCTACAATGAGCAGTTCTTC. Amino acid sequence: CASSQDQMTSGGSSYNEQFF.

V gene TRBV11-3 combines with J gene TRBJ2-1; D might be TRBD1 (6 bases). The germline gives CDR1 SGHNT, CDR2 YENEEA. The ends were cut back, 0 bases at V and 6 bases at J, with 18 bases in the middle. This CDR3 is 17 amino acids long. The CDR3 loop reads CASSLEQGQGWGNEQFF. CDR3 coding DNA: TGTGCCAGCAGCTTAGAGCAAGGGCAGGGGTGGGGCAATGAGCAGTTCTTC.

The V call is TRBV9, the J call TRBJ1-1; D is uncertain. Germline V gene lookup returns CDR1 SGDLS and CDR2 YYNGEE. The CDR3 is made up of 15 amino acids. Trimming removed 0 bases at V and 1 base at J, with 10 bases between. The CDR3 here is CASSVGTLGNTEAFF. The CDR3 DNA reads TGTGCCAGCAGCGTAGGGACTTTGGGGAACACTGAAGCTTTCTTT.

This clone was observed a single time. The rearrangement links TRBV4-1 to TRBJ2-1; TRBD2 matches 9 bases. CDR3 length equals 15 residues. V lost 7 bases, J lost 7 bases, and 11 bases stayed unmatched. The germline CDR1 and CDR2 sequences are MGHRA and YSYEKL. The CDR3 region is CASTSRTSAVNEQFF. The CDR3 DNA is TGCGCCAGCACCTCTCGGACTAGCGCTGTAAATGAGCAGTTCTTC.

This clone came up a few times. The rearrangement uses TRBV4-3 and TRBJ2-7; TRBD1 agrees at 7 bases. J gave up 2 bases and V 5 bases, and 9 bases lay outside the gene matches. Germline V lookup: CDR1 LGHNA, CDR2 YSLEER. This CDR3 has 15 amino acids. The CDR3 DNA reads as TGCGCCAGCAGCGACGAAAATACAGGGGCCTACGAGCAGTACTTC. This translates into CASSDENTGAYEQYF.

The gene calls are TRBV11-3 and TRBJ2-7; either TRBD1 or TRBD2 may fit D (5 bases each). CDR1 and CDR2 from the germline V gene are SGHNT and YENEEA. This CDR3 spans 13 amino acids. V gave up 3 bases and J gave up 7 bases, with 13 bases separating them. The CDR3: CASSFGGSKEQYF. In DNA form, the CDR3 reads TGTGCCAGCAGCTTTGGGGGTTCAAAAGAGCAGTACTTC.

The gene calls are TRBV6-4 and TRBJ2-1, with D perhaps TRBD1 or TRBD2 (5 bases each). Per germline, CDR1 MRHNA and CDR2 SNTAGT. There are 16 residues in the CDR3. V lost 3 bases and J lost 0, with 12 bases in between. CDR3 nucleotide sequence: TGTGCCAGCAGTGAAGCCGGGACGAGCTCCTACAATGAGCAGTTCTTC. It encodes CASSEAGTSSYNEQFF.

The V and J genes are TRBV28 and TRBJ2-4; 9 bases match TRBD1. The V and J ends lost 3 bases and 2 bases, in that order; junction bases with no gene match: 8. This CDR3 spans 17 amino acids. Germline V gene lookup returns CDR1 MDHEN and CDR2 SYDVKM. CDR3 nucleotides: TGTGCCAGCAGTTTGTATCGGACAGGGGCGTCCAAAAACATTCAGTACTTC. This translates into CASSLYRTGASKNIQYF.

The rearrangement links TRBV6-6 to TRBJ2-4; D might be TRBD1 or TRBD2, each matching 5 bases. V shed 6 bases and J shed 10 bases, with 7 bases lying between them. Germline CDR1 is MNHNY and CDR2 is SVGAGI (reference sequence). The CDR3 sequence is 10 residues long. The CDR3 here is CASRRGIQYF. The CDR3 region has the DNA TGTGCCAGCAGGAGGGGTATTCAGTACTTC.

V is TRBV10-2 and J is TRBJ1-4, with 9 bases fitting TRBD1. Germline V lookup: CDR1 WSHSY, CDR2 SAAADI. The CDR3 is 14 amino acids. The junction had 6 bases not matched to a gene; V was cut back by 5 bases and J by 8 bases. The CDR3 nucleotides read TGCGCCAGCAGTACAGGGGGCGGTAGGGAAAAACTGTTTTTT. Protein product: CASSTGGGREKLFF.

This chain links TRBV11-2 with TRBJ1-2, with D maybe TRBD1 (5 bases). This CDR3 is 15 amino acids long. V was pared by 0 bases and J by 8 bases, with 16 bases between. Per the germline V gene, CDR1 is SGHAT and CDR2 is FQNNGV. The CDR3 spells CASSLDLRGLGGYTF. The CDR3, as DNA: TGTGCCAGCAGCTTAGATCTAAGGGGTCTCGGCGGCTACACCTTC.

The CDR3 is CASSQRHLTMGNEKLFF. The CDR3 nucleotides are TGCGCCAGCAGCCAGAGACACCTAACCATGGGGAATGAAAAACTGTTTTTT. The J gene is TRBJ1-4, the V gene TRBV4-3; no definite D call. The CDR3 totals 17 residues. Germline CDR1 is LGHNA and CDR2 is YSLEER. The V end was cut by 3 bases, the J end by 5 bases, with 19 bases between.

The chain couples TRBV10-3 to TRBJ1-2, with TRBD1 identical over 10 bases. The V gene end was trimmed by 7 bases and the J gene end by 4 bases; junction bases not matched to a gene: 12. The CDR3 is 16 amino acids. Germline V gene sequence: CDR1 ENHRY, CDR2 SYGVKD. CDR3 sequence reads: CAITKSTGGASYGYTF. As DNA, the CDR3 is TGTGCCATCACCAAATCGACAGGGGGCGCAAGCTATGGCTACACCTTC.

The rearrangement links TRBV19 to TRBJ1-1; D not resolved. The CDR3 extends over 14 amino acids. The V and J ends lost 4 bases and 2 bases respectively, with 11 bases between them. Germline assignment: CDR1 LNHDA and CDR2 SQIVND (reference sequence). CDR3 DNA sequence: TGTGCCAGTAGTAGCGTAGGAGGTAACACTGAAGCTTTCTTT. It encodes CASSSVGGNTEAFF.

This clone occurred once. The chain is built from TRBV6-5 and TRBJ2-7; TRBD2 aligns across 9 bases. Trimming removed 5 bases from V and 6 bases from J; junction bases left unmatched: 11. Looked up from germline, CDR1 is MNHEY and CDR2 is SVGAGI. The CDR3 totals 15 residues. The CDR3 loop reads CASSPLAGVFGEQYF. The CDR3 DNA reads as TGTGCCAGCAGTCCATTAGCGGGAGTGTTTGGCGAGCAGTACTTC.

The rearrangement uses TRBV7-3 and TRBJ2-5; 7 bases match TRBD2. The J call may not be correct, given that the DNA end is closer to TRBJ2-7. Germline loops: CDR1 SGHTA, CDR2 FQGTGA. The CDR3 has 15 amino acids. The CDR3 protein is CASSESAGESLEQYF. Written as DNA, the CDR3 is TGTGCCAGCAGCGAATCGGCGGGAGAATCCCTCGAGCAGTACTTC.